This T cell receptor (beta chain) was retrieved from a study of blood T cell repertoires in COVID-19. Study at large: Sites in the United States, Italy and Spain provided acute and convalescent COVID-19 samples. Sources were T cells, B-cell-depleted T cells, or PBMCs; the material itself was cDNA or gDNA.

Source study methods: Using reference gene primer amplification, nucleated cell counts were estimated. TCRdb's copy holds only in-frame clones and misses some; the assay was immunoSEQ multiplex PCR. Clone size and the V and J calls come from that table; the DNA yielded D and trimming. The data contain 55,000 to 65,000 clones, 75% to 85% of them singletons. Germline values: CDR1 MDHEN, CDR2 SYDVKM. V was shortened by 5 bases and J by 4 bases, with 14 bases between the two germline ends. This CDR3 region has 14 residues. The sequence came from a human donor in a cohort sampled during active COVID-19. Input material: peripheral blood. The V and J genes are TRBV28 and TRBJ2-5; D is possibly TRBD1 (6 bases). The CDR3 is CASSRDLGGETQYF. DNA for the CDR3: TGTGCCAGCAGTAGGGACCTAGGGGGAGAGACCCAGTACTTC.